The clone carrying this T cell receptor beta chain came up many times. Antigen specificity is unknown. TCRdb fed the 5' RACE reads into MiXCR, producing one record per CDR3 protein. Here the sample spans roughly 120,000 distinct CDR3 sequences, around 13% being singletons. The data are from a study of CD8 T cells in ankylosing spondylitis. Study results and caveats: For ankylosing spondylitis blood, a TCR beta motif of fewer than 10 highly homologous variants appeared characteristic.

In germline, CDR1 is SGDLS, CDR2 YYNGEE. This CDR3 comprises 15 residues. Germline trimming cut 3 bases from V and 6 bases from J; bases unmatched to any gene: 4. This sequence was found in a female donor with ankylosing spondylitis or in good health (not recorded which). The rearrangement joins TRBV9 to TRBJ2-1; TRBD2 agrees at 12 bases. Sequencing used blood, either unsorted or a sorted T cell fraction (not recorded which). In DNA, the CDR3 is TGTGCCAGCAGCGCTAGCGGGAGGGCCTCCAATGAGCAGTTCTTC. Translation gives CASSASGRASNEQFF.